What follows are 19 T cell receptor beta chains derived from one specimen sequenced in a study of cytomegalovirus exposure and HLA in healthy donors. It was with 60 Vbeta and 13 Jbeta primers that the PCR ran. Profiling relied on immunoSEQ multiplex PCR, and the TCRdb table lists in-frame clones only, not all of them. The table shows approximately 120,000 clones, with 65% to 80% occurring only once. What was sequenced was PBMCs. Receptors originate from a woman in her sixties in good health and CMV-seropositive.

This clone was found once. The CDR3 DNA reads as TGTGCCAGCGGAACCGGGACAGGCACAGATACGCAGTATTTT. Translated: CASGTGTGTDTQYF. The chain couples TRBV9 to TRBJ2-3, with 7 bases fitting TRBD1. V shed 7 bases and J 1 base; nucleotides not matched to a gene: 6. The CDR3 sequence is 14 residues long. Germline V gene data show CDR1 as SGDLS and CDR2 as YYNGEE.

The rearrangement uses TRBV9 and TRBJ2-5, with D possibly matching TRBD2 (5 bases). The V end was cut by 0 bases, the J end by 1 base, with 10 bases between. In germline, CDR1 is SGDLS, CDR2 YYNGEE. This CDR3 is 15 amino acids long. The CDR3 reads CASSVGTRLQETQYF. The CDR3 DNA is TGTGCCAGCAGCGTAGGAACTAGACTCCAAGAGACCCAGTACTTC.

The rearrangement joins TRBV21-1 to TRBJ1-1. TRBV21-1 represents a pseudogene. The CDR3 is 17 residues long. This CDR3 is CASSKDLKVRGQAEAFF. The CDR3 DNA follows: TGTGCCAGCAGCAAAGATTTGAAAGTGCGGGGCCAGGCTGAAGCTTTCTTT.

The DNA of the CDR3 is TGTGCCAGCAGTGCCGCATGGGGCTCCTTCTATGGCTACACCTTC. Amino acid sequence: CASSAAWGSFYGYTF. This rearrangement joins TRBV6-1 to TRBJ1-2; tentatively, D is TRBD1 (5 bases). CDR3 size: 15 residues. Germline CDR1 MNHNS, CDR2 SASEGT. Trimming shortened V by 4 bases and J by 4 bases, and 16 bases separated the two germline ends.

On this clone: Other nucleotide sequences from this sample produce the same CDR3. The V call is TRBV19, the J call TRBJ1-1; the match to TRBD1 covers 10 bases. The V gene end was trimmed by 3 bases and the J gene end by 5 bases; junction bases not matched to a gene: 3. Germline lookup yields CDR1 LNHDA and CDR2 SQIVND (reference sequence). The CDR3 runs 14 residues. CDR3 residues: CASSIRTGGTEAFF. The CDR3 DNA sequence: TGTGCCAGTAGTATCCGGACAGGGGGGACTGAAGCTTTCTTT.

This clone was picked up a small number of times. The genes are TRBV15 and TRBJ2-5; 9 bases are shared with TRBD1. Germline V CDR1 and CDR2: LNHNV, YYDKDF (reference sequence). The ends lost 6 bases at V and 4 bases at J; junction bases unmatched: 9. The CDR3 has 15 amino acids. DNA of the CDR3: TGTGCCACCAGGGTGGGACAGGGCGGGCGAGAGACCCAGTACTTC. Residues: CATRVGQGGRETQYF.

This clone was observed a few times. This chain connects TRBV2 to TRBJ2-6, with a tentative D call TRBD1 (6 bases). Germline CDR1 is SNHLY and CDR2 is FYNNEI. V lost 5 bases and J 4 bases, leaving 12 bases between the germline ends. The CDR3 is 15 residues long. Here the CDR3 reads CASSSDRIGANVLTF. Here the CDR3 DNA reads TGTGCCAGCAGTTCCGACAGGATAGGGGCCAACGTCCTGACTTTC.

The rearrangement joins TRBV6-1 to TRBJ2-4, with a tentative D call TRBD2 (5 bases). The CDR3 is made up of 16 amino acids. Germline V CDR1 and CDR2: MNHNS, SASEGT. The ends were cut back, 4 bases at V and 0 bases at J, with 13 bases in the middle. The CDR3: CASSGAGILAKNIQYF. DNA for the CDR3: TGTGCCAGCAGTGGGGCGGGTATCCTAGCCAAAAACATTCAGTACTTC.

In this sample, this clone turned up a few times. The V call is TRBV11-3, the J call TRBJ1-1; 9 nucleotides agree with TRBD1. Germline CDR1 is SGHNT and CDR2 is YENEEA. This CDR3 region has 14 residues. The trim removed 6 bases at V and 3 bases at J, leaving 5 bases unmatched. The CDR3 region has the DNA TGTGCCAGCAGTACAGGGGGCAGGGACACTGAAGCTTTCTTT. Its translation is CASSTGGRDTEAFF.

This chain connects TRBV19 to TRBJ2-3, with TRBD2 matching 10 bases. V shed 7 bases, J shed 4 bases, and the junction held 5 bases outside the gene matches. This CDR3 has 14 residues. Germline lookup yields CDR1 LNHDA and CDR2 SQIVND (reference sequence). CDR3 in amino acids: CASKSGGGADTQYF. In DNA form, the CDR3 reads TGTGCCAGTAAAAGCGGGGGGGGCGCAGATACGCAGTATTTT.

The chain carries TRBV30 and TRBJ1-1; maybe TRBD1 (6 bases). V lost 3 bases and J lost 5, with 16 bases in between. The CDR3 extends over 14 amino acids. Germline CDR1 is GTSNPN and CDR2 is SVGIG (reference sequence). The CDR3 reads CAWSGTLYGTEAFF. CDR3 in DNA: TGTGCCTGGAGCGGGACACTCTATGGAACTGAAGCTTTCTTT.

This clone came up once. The chain has TRBV7-8 and TRBJ1-1; D gene ambiguous. The CDR3 is made up of 13 amino acids. Trimming pared 5 bases from V and 5 bases from J, leaving 12 bases between. Germline loops: CDR1 SGHVS, CDR2 FQNEAQ. The CDR3 DNA reads as TGTGCCAGCAGCCCCCCGCTCACAACTGAAGCTTTCTTT. Its protein product is CASSPPLTTEAFF.

The V and J genes are TRBV7-9 and TRBJ1-1; D is unresolved. Trimming pared 2 bases from V and 4 bases from J, leaving 5 bases between. Germline CDR1 SEHNR, CDR2 FQNEAQ (reference sequence). This CDR3 spans 12 amino acids. CDR3 sequence (DNA): TGTGCCAGCAGCTTAAGCATCACTGAAGCTTTCTTT. Translated, it gives CASSLSITEAFF.

The chain employs TRBV27 and TRBJ1-6, with 7 bases aligning to TRBD1. V was pared by 7 bases and J by 7 bases, with 7 bases of the junction left unmatched. CDR1 is MNHEY and CDR2 is SMNVEV in the germline V gene (reference sequence). The CDR3 is made up of 14 amino acids. CDR3 amino acids: CASTLQGSNSPLHF. The CDR3 DNA reads TGTGCCAGCACCTTACAGGGGTCAAATTCACCCCTCCACTTT.

This chain uses TRBV7-3 with TRBJ1-1; no reliable D call. V was trimmed by 5 bases and J by 3 bases, leaving 10 bases between them. CDR1 and CDR2 (germline): SGHTA, FQGTGA. CDR3 length: 13 amino acids. The CDR3, as DNA: TGTGCCAGCAGCACCGGGAGTGACACTGAAGCTTTCTTT. The encoded protein is CASSTGSDTEAFF.

This clone was counted between two and nine times. The J gene is TRBJ2-3, the V gene TRBV7-2; possibly TRBD2 for D (7 bases). CDR3 length: 16 amino acids. CDR1 is SGHTA, CDR2 FQGNSA, per germline. The ends were cut back, 6 bases at V and 6 bases at J, with 22 bases in the middle. The CDR3 loop is CASSLGISRGADTQYF. The CDR3 DNA sequence: TGTGCCAGCAGTCTAGGGATAAGTCGGGGGGCGGATACGCAGTATTTT.

V usage is TRBV7-7 and J usage is TRBJ1-1; D perhaps matches TRBD1 (6 bases). This CDR3 spans 18 amino acids. Germline CDR1 and CDR2: SSHAT and FNYEAQ (reference sequence). Deletions cut 7 bases from V and 1 base from J, with 25 bases between. CDR3 coding DNA: TGTGCCAGCACCAGAGTCGTCAGGGGCGGACCCGAGAACACTGAAGCTTTCTTT. Protein product: CASTRVVRGGPENTEAFF.

The chain has TRBV5-4 and TRBJ1-2; 7 bases match TRBD1. V trimming: 4 bases; J trimming: 8 bases; junction bases outside the gene matches: 20. The CDR3 has 17 residues. Per germline, CDR1 SGHNT and CDR2 YYREEE (reference sequence). The CDR3 loop is CASSAVDRVGGLGGYTF. CDR3 in DNA: TGTGCCAGCAGCGCGGTCGACAGGGTAGGGGGGTTAGGCGGCTACACCTTC.

J is TRBJ2-3 and V is TRBV19; 8 nucleotides line up with TRBD2. The germline V gene encodes CDR1 LNHDA and CDR2 SQIVND (reference sequence). Trimming took 3 bases from V and 6 from J; bases not matched to a gene: 11. The CDR3 has 16 amino acids. The CDR3 here is CASSMGPAGAGDTQYF. DNA of the CDR3: TGTGCCAGTAGTATGGGGCCAGCGGGGGCCGGGGATACGCAGTATTTT.